The 9 T cell receptor beta chains reported below all come from one sample, sequenced in a study of beta chain features in type 1 diabetes. All of the isolated RNA was reverse transcribed, so expressed TCRB transcripts were sequenced. The table came from immunoSEQ multiplex PCR; TCRdb's copy has only in-frame clones and leaves some out. Among approximately 58,000 clones listed, roughly 63% were seen once. The study, taken as a whole, reports: Moderate yet significant TCRB CDR3 shortening was seen in Type 1 diabetes patients in all four CD4+ subsets.

Their specific antigens are unknown. The sequenced sample consisted of stem cell memory CD4+ T cells from blood. Receptor source: a woman under 40 with type 1 diabetes.

The rearrangement joins TRBV25-1 to TRBJ2-1, with 8 bases lining up with TRBD2. This CDR3 comprises 15 residues. Germline V gene data show CDR1 as MGHDK and CDR2 as SYGVNS. J was trimmed by 8 bases and V by 6 bases; bases with no gene match: 12. In DNA form, the CDR3 reads TGTGCCAGCAGGAAGAGCGGGAGAATCGTCCATGAGCAGTTCTTC. Translated: CASRKSGRIVHEQFF.

The V call is TRBV4-2, the J call TRBJ2-7; 8 bases map to TRBD1. This CDR3 region has 15 residues. Germline CDR1 LGHNA, CDR2 YNFKEQ. V lost 3 bases, J lost 0 bases, and 4 bases stayed unmatched. The CDR3 sequence: CASSHEDRASYEQYF. CDR3 DNA sequence: TGTGCCAGCAGCCACGAGGACAGGGCCTCCTACGAGCAGTACTTC.

This rearrangement joins TRBV27 to TRBJ2-7; 7 bases match TRBD2. V lost 7 bases to trimming and J lost 6 bases; unmatched junction nucleotides: 12. The CDR3 consists of 14 residues. CDR1 is MNHEY, CDR2 SMNVEV, per germline (reference sequence). The CDR3 sequence: CASTFGAGRGEQYF. In nucleotides, the CDR3 is TGTGCCAGCACTTTCGGAGCGGGAAGGGGCGAGCAGTACTTC.

This clone has only one observation. V and J are TRBV10-3 and TRBJ2-1; the match to TRBD1 covers 9 bases. The germline V gene has CDR1 ENHRY and CDR2 SYGVKD. J gave up 8 bases and V 6 bases, and 2 bases lay outside the gene matches. The CDR3 is made up of 12 amino acids. This chain's CDR3 is CAIRRQGDEQFF. The CDR3, as DNA: TGTGCCATCAGGCGACAGGGGGATGAGCAGTTCTTC.

The V and J genes are TRBV12-5 and TRBJ2-2; 7 nucleotides match TRBD2. Per germline, CDR1 LGHNT and CDR2 FRNRAP. With 1 base clipped from V and 7 bases from J, the junction kept 6 bases outside the gene matches. The CDR3 spans 15 residues. In DNA form, the CDR3 reads TGTGCTAGTGGTTTGGCGGGACTACGCCTCGGGGAGCTGTTTTTT. Its translation: CASGLAGLRLGELFF.

The chain has TRBV4-2 and TRBJ1-1, with D tentatively TRBD1 (5 bases). The CDR3 runs 15 residues. Trimming removed 0 bases from V and 8 bases from J, with 16 bases in between. The germline gives CDR1 LGHNA, CDR2 YNFKEQ. The CDR3 sequence is CASSQEGRGAAEAFF. CDR3 coding DNA: TGTGCCAGCAGCCAAGAAGGGAGGGGTGCCGCGGAAGCTTTCTTT.

Here the CDR3 reads CAISDTSGLVGNEQFF. The CDR3 DNA sequence: TGTGCCATCAGCGATACTAGCGGCCTCGTCGGGAATGAGCAGTTCTTC. The rearrangement joins TRBV10-3 to TRBJ2-1; 8 bases are a match to TRBD2. The CDR3 contains 16 residues. Germline lookup yields CDR1 ENHRY and CDR2 SYGVKD. J gave up 7 bases and V 6 bases, and 14 bases lay outside the gene matches.

This clone was observed a handful of times. The chain couples TRBV29-1 to TRBJ2-7; 7 nucleotides line up with TRBD1. This CDR3 contains 14 residues. In germline, CDR1 is SQVTM, CDR2 ANQGSEA. V dropped 6 bases and J dropped 5; count of bases not matched to a gene: 13. Here the CDR3 reads CSVYRQGSFNEQYF. Here the CDR3 DNA reads TGCAGCGTGTATAGACAGGGCTCCTTTAACGAGCAGTACTTC.

This clone was counted a single time. The chain links TRBV5-1 to TRBJ2-3; 9 bases agree with TRBD1. The germline V gene encodes CDR1 SGHRS and CDR2 YFSETQ. Losses at the gene ends were 0 bases for V and 0 bases for J; bases not matched to a gene: 5. The CDR3 extends over 17 amino acids. The CDR3 DNA reads TGCGCCAGCAGCTTGGGAACCGGGACAGGGAGCACAGATACGCAGTATTTT. Its translation: CASSLGTGTGSTDTQYF.